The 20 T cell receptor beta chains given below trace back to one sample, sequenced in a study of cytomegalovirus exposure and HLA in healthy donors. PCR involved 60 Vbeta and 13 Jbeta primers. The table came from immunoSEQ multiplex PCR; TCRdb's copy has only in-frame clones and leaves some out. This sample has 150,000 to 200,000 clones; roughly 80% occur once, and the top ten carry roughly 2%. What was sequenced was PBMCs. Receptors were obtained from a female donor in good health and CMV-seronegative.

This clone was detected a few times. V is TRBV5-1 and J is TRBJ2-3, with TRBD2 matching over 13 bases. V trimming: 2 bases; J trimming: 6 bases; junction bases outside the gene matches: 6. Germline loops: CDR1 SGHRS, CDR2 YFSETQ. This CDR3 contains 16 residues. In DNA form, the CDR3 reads TGCGCCAGCAGCTTTACTAGCGGGGGGGCCGCGGATACGCAGTATTTT. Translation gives CASSFTSGGAADTQYF.

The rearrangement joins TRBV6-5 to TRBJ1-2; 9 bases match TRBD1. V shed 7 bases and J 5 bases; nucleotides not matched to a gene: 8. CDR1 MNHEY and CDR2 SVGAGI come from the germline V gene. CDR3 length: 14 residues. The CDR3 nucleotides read TGTGCCAGCAAAGGGACAGGGCGGTGGTATGGCTACACCTTC. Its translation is CASKGTGRWYGYTF.

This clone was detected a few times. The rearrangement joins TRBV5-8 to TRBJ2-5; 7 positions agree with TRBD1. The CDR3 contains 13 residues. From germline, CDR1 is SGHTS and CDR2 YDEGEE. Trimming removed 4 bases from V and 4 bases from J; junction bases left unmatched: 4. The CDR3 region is CASSRQGRETQYF. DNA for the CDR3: TGTGCCAGCAGCCGACAGGGCCGAGAGACCCAGTACTTC.

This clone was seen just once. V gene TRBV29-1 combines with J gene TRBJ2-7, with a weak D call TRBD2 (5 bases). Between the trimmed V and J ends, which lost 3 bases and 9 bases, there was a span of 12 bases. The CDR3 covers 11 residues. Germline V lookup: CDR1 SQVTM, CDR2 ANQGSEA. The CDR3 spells CSVDAGNGQYF. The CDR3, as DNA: TGCAGCGTTGACGCCGGGAACGGGCAGTACTTC.

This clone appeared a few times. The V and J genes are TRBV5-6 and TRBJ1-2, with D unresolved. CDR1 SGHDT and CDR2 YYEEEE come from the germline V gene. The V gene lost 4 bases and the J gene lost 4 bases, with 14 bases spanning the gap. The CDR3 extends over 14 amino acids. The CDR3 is CASSPLAVSYGYTF. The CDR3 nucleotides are TGTGCCAGCAGCCCCTTGGCAGTCTCCTATGGCTACACCTTC.

CDR3 sequence reads: CASSLSGRGYEQYF. The CDR3 nucleotides read TGTGCCAGCAGCCTTAGCGGGAGGGGCTACGAGCAGTACTTC. The V call is TRBV7-8, the J call TRBJ2-7, with 11 bases aligning to TRBD2. CDR1 is SGHVS and CDR2 is FQNEAQ in the germline V gene. This CDR3 is built from 14 residues. J gave up 3 bases and V 5 bases, and 3 bases lay outside the gene matches.

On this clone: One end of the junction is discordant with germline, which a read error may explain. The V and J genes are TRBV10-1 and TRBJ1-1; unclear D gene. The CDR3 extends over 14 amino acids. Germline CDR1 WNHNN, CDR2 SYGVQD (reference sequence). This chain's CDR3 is CASSESGRTTEALF. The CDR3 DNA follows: TGCGCCAGCAGTGAGTCAGGGAGGACCACTGAAGCTCTCTTT.

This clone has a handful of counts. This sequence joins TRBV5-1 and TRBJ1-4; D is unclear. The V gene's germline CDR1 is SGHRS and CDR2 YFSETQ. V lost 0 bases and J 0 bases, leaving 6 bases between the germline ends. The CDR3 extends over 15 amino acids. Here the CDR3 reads CASSLAAATNEKLFF. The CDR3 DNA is TGCGCCAGCAGCTTGGCCGCAGCAACTAATGAAAAACTGTTTTTT.

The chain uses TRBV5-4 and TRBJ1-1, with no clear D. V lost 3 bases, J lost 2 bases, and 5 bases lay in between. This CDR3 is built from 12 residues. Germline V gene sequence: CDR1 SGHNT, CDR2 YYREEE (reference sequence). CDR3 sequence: CASSWANTEAFF. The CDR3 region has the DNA TGTGCCAGCAGCTGGGCCAACACTGAAGCTTTCTTT.

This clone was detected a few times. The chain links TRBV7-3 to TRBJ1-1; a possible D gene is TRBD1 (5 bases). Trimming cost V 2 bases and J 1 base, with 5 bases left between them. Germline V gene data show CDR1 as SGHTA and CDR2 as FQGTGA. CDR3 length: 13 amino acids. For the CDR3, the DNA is TGTGCCAGCAGCTTAGACAGGAACACTGAAGCTTTCTTT. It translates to CASSLDRNTEAFF.

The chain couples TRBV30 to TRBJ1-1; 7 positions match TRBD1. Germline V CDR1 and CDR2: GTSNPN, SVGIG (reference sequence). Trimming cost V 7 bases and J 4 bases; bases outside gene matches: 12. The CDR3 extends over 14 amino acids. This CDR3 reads CASTRTGGGTEAFF. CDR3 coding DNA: TGTGCCTCGACACGGACAGGTGGCGGCACTGAAGCTTTCTTT.

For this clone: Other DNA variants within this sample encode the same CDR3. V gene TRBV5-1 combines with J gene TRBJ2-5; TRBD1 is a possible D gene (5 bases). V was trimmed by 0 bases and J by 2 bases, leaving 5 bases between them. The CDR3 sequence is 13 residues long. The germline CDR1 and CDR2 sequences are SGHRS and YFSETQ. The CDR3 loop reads CASSLGQQETQYF. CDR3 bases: TGCGCCAGCAGCTTGGGACAGCAAGAGACCCAGTACTTC.

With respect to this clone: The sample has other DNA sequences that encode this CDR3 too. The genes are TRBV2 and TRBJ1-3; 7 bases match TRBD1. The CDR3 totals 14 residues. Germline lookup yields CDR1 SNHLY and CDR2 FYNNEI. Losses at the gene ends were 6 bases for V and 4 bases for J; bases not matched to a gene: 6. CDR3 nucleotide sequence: TGTGCCAGCAGCCGCGACAGGGAGGGAAACACCATATATTTT. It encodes CASSRDREGNTIYF.

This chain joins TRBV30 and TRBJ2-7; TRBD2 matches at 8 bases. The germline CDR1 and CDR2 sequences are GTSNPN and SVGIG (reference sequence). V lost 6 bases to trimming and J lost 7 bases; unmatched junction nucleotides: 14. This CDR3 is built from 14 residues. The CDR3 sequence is CACLMRAGVFEQYF. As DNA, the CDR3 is TGTGCCTGCCTAATGCGAGCGGGAGTGTTTGAGCAGTACTTC.

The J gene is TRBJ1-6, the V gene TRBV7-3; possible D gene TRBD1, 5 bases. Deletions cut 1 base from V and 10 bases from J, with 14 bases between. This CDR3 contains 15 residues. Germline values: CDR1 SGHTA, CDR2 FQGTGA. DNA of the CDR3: TGTGCCAGCAGCTTAAGCGCAGGGCCGACCTCACCCCTCCACTTT. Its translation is CASSLSAGPTSPLHF.

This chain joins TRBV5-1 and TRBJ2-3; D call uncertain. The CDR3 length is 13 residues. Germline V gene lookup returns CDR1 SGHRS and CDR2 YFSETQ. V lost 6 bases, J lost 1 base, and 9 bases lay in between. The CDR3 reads CASKEVGTDTQYF. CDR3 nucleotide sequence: TGCGCCAGCAAAGAGGTAGGCACAGATACGCAGTATTTT.

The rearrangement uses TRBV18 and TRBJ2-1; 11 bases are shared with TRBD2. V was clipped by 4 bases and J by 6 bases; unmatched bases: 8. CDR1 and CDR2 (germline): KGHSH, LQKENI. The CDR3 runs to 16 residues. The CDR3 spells CASSRLLAGVSNEQFF. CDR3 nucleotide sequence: TGTGCCAGCTCACGCCTACTAGCGGGAGTGAGCAATGAGCAGTTCTTC.

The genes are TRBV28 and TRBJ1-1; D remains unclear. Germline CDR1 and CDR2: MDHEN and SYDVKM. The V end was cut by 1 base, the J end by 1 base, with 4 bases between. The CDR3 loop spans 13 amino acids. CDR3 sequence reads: CASSLFGNTEAFF. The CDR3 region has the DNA TGTGCCAGCAGTTTATTCGGGAACACTGAAGCTTTCTTT.

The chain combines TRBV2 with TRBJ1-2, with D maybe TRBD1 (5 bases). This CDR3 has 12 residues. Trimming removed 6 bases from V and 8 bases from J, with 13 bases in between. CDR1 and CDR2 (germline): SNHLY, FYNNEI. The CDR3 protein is CASSETDTGYTF. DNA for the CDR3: TGTGCCAGCAGCGAGACAGATACCGGCTACACCTTC.

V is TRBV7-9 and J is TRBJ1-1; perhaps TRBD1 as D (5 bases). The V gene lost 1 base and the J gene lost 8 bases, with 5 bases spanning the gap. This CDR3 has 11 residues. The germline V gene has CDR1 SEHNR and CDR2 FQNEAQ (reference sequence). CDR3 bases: TGTGCCAGCAGCTTAGGGACAGAAGCTTTCTTT. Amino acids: CASSLGTEAFF.